This passage covers 32 T cell receptor beta chains from one sample sequenced in a study of identical twins. MiXCR was run by TCRdb on the 5' RACE reads, yielding one entry per CDR3 protein. The sample comprises approximately 500,000 distinct CDR3 sequences, around 24% of which are singletons, and approximately 2.9% rests with the top ten. The same sample was also used in a study of T cells expressing NK-cell markers.

Sequencing used CD4+ T cells sorted from blood. The source of these receptors is a woman aged 18-29 years in good health.

V and J are TRBV7-9 and TRBJ2-3, with a tentative D call TRBD1 (6 bases). The CDR3 has 15 amino acids. V lost 4 bases to trimming and J lost 2 bases, with 13 bases between them. Germline assignment: CDR1 SEHNR and CDR2 FQNEAQ (reference sequence). The CDR3 coding sequence is TGTGCCAGCAGCTCCTGGACAGTAAACACAGATACGCAGTATTTT. It is translated as CASSSWTVNTDTQYF. The full variable domain, completed using reference TRBV7-9 and TRBJ2-3, is DTGVSQNPRHKITKRGQNVTFRCDPISEHNRLYWYRQTLGQGPEFLTYFQNEAQLEKSRLLSDRFSAERPKGSFSTLEIQRTEQGDSAMYLCASSSWTVNTDTQYFGPGTRLTVL.

The chain recombines TRBV27 with TRBJ1-6; D remains unclear. The CDR3 has 13 residues. The germline V gene has CDR1 MNHEY and CDR2 SMNVEV (reference sequence). V lost 3 bases and J 7 bases, leaving 7 bases between the germline ends. CDR3 DNA: TGTGCCAGCAGTTTCGGTCTGAATTCACCCCTCCACTTT. Translating gives CASSFGLNSPLHF.

This clonotype showed up just a few times. The gene calls are TRBV20-1 and TRBJ2-3; D unclear. Deletions cut 6 bases from V and 2 bases from J, with 12 bases between. This CDR3 spans 13 amino acids. In germline, CDR1 is DFQATT, CDR2 SNEGSKA (reference sequence). CDR3 sequence reads: CSAPGRVTDTQYF. The CDR3, as DNA: TGCAGTGCCCCGGGTAGGGTCACAGATACGCAGTATTTT.

The chain has TRBV6-5 and TRBJ2-2; D gene unclear. The CDR3 has 15 amino acids. Trimming removed 0 bases at V and 3 bases at J, with 8 bases between. Germline CDR1 and CDR2: MNHEY and SVGAGI. The CDR3 region is CASSYSNSYTGELFF. As DNA, the CDR3 is TGTGCCAGCAGTTACTCGAACAGTTACACCGGGGAGCTGTTTTTT.

This clonotype was seen more than once but under ten times. At one of its ends the junction is not consistent with the germline gene, which may arise from a read error. The V gene is TRBV20-1, the J gene TRBJ2-3; TRBD2 agrees at 7 bases. This CDR3 region has 12 residues. The germline CDR1 and CDR2 sequences are DFQATT and SNEGSKA (reference sequence). The CDR3 region is CSTSAGADTQYF. As DNA, the CDR3 is TGCAGTACTAGCGCTGGCGCAGATACGCAGTATTTT.

This clonotype was seen a handful of times. The V and J genes are TRBV7-2 and TRBJ2-5, with D possibly matching TRBD2 (5 bases). This CDR3 is 14 amino acids long. Germline assignment: CDR1 SGHTA and CDR2 FQGNSA. V lost 1 base to trimming and J lost 7 bases, with 13 bases between them. The CDR3 is CASSLVSADGTQYF. CDR3 coding DNA: TGTGCCAGCAGCTTAGTTAGCGCTGATGGGACCCAGTACTTC.

This sequence joins TRBV7-8 and TRBJ2-7; 7 bases are a match to TRBD2. The CDR3 has 16 amino acids. Losses at the gene ends were 5 bases for V and 2 bases for J; bases not matched to a gene: 12. Germline V gene lookup returns CDR1 SGHVS and CDR2 FQNEAQ. The CDR3 protein is CASSPGTTITTYEQYF. CDR3 DNA sequence: TGTGCCAGCAGCCCAGGGACTACGATAACCACCTACGAGCAGTACTTC.

CDR3 loop: CASRTGAGQPQHF. CDR3 nucleotide sequence: TGTGCCAGCAGGACAGGGGCTGGCCAGCCCCAGCATTTT. The rearrangement uses TRBV12-3 or TRBV12-4 and TRBJ1-5; 8 bases are shared with TRBD1. The ends lost 6 bases at V and 7 bases at J; junction bases unmatched: 5. This CDR3 contains 13 residues.

This clonotype turned up a few times. This chain connects TRBV11-2 to TRBJ2-5; 7 positions match TRBD1. Per germline, CDR1 SGHAT and CDR2 FQNNGV. The V and J ends lost 3 bases and 6 bases, in that order; junction bases with no gene match: 19. This CDR3 is built from 18 residues. CDR3 in amino acids: CASSFLARVTGSEQTQYF. In DNA form, the CDR3 reads TGTGCCAGCAGCTTCCTGGCGAGAGTGACAGGGTCAGAACAGACCCAGTACTTC.

This clonotype has more than one count but fewer than ten. The chain has TRBV5-1 and TRBJ2-1; D is possibly TRBD2 (7 bases). This CDR3 region has 16 residues. The V end was cut by 4 bases, the J end by 4 bases, with 18 bases between. Per germline, CDR1 SGHRS and CDR2 YFSETQ. CDR3 coding DNA: TGCGCCAGCAGCATACACAGGGAGGGCCTTTACAATGAGCAGTTCTTC. This gives the protein CASSIHREGLYNEQFF.

The chain employs TRBV11-2 and TRBJ2-1; D is perhaps TRBD1 (6 bases). Looked up from germline, CDR1 is SGHAT and CDR2 is FQNNGV. Trimming cost V 5 bases and J 7 bases, with 15 bases left between them. There are 14 residues in the CDR3. This CDR3 is CASSRLQGINEQFF. The CDR3 coding sequence is TGTGCCAGCAGCCGACTCCAGGGGATAAATGAGCAGTTCTTC.

The V and J genes are TRBV12-3 or TRBV12-4 and TRBJ2-3; 10 bases align to TRBD1. The junction had 3 bases not matched to a gene; V was cut back by 6 bases and J by 3 bases. CDR3 size: 14 residues. CDR3: CASRGQGRTDTQYF. The CDR3 DNA sequence: TGTGCCAGCAGGGGACAGGGGAGGACAGATACGCAGTATTTT.

This clonotype has just a few counts. The chain carries TRBV3-1 and TRBJ2-4; the D gene is possibly TRBD2 (6 bases). The CDR3 sequence is 13 residues long. Trimming removed 0 bases at V and 13 bases at J, with 13 bases between. Germline V gene data show CDR1 as LGHDT and CDR2 as YNNKEL (reference sequence). The CDR3 here is CASSQDHRDLQYF. CDR3 in DNA: TGTGCCAGCAGCCAAGATCACCGGGACTTGCAGTACTTC.

This rearrangement joins TRBV9 to TRBJ2-1, with TRBD2 matching 8 bases. CDR1 is SGDLS, CDR2 YYNGEE, per germline. V was pared by 0 bases and J by 9 bases, with 5 bases of the junction left unmatched. CDR3 length: 14 residues. The CDR3, as DNA: TGTGCCAGCAGCGTAGCAGCGGGAGTTGTTGAGCAGTTCTTC. Its translation: CASSVAAGVVEQFF.

In this sample, this clonotype turned up a few times. The chain carries TRBV6-5 and TRBJ2-7; no clear D gene. Trimming took off 2 bases at V and 2 bases at J, with 10 bases between the two ends. The CDR3 covers 14 residues. Looked up from germline, CDR1 is MNHEY and CDR2 is SVGAGI. CDR3 DNA: TGTGCCAGCAGTTACATGGCAGAGGCCTACGAGCAGTACTTC. Its protein is CASSYMAEAYEQYF.

The chain joins TRBV20-1 to TRBJ2-7; 8 bases line up with TRBD1. The CDR3 covers 14 residues. CDR1 DFQATT and CDR2 SNEGSKA come from the germline V gene (reference sequence). V lost 6 bases and J lost 4; bases outside the gene matches: 11. In DNA form, the CDR3 reads TGCAGTGCCGCAGGAGGCAGGGGGCTATACGAGCAGTACTTC. Translating it yields CSAAGGRGLYEQYF.

The chain combines TRBV7-9 with TRBJ2-3, with 14 bases identical to TRBD2. The CDR3 runs to 16 residues. The V segment lost 6 bases and the J segment 6 bases; nucleotides outside the gene matches: 8. Germline V gene data show CDR1 as SEHNR and CDR2 as FQNEAQ (reference sequence). The CDR3 region is CASRPGLAGGTDTQYF. The CDR3, as DNA: TGTGCCAGCAGACCCGGACTAGCGGGAGGAACTGATACGCAGTATTTT.

The table lists this clonotype with a few counts. The chain combines TRBV9 with TRBJ2-7; D gene uncertain. The germline V gene encodes CDR1 SGDLS and CDR2 YYNGEE. Trimming stripped 0 bases from V and 3 bases from J, with 4 bases between. The CDR3 has 12 amino acids. The CDR3 DNA sequence: TGTGCCAGCAGCGTAGCGGGCTACGAGCAGTACTTC. It specifies CASSVAGYEQYF.

The chain has TRBV3-1 and TRBJ2-1; D not resolved. This CDR3 is 16 amino acids long. Germline CDR1 and CDR2: LGHDT and YNNKEL (reference sequence). V shed 2 bases and J shed 0 bases, with 11 bases lying between them. CDR3 region: CASSQYGGSSYNEQFF. CDR3 bases: TGTGCCAGCAGCCAATACGGCGGATCCTCCTACAATGAGCAGTTCTTC.

This clonotype showed up just a few times. This chain connects TRBV5-1 to TRBJ2-1; tentatively, D is TRBD1 (7 bases). CDR1 and CDR2 (germline): SGHRS, YFSETQ. CDR3 length: 18 residues. Deletions cut 2 bases from V and 5 bases from J, with 23 bases between. CDR3: CASSFHRGAGPTNNEQFF. The CDR3 region has the DNA TGCGCCAGCAGCTTCCACAGGGGCGCGGGACCCACCAACAATGAGCAGTTCTTC.

This clonotype was seen a handful of times. This CDR3 reads CASSPADGNSPLHF. The CDR3 nucleotides are TGTGCCAGCTCACCAGCGGATGGTAATTCACCCCTCCACTTT. The chain joins TRBV18 to TRBJ1-6; D gene ambiguous. Trimming took off 2 bases at V and 6 bases at J, with 8 bases between the two ends. CDR3 length: 14 amino acids. Germline V gives CDR1 KGHSH, CDR2 LQKENI. Full variable domain (remainder filled in from reference TRBV18 and TRBJ1-6): NAGVMQNPRHLVRRRGQEARLRCSPMKGHSHVYWYRQLPEEGLKFMVYLQKENIIDESGMPKERFSAEFPKEGPSILRIQQVVRGDSAAYFCASSPADGNSPLHFGNGTRLTVT.

In nucleotides, the CDR3 is TGTGCCAGCAGTCCACGCCTCAGGAGGGCCTACAATGAGCAGTTCTTC. Translation gives CASSPRLRRAYNEQFF. This chain links TRBV6-2 or TRBV6-3 with TRBJ2-1, with D perhaps matching TRBD2 (6 bases). This CDR3 is built from 16 residues. The germline CDR1 and CDR2 sequences are MNHEY and SVGEGT. V was cut by 5 bases and J by 2 bases, with 16 bases left in between.

The chain combines TRBV6-2 or TRBV6-3 with TRBJ1-5; 8 bases fit TRBD1. With V trimmed by 7 bases and J by 4 bases, 6 bases remained unmatched. The CDR3 has 14 amino acids. Per the germline V gene, CDR1 is MNHEY and CDR2 is SVGEGT. The CDR3 sequence: CASTKGQVNQPQHF. The CDR3 DNA sequence: TGTGCCAGCACAAAGGGACAGGTAAATCAGCCCCAGCATTTT.

The rearrangement links TRBV12-3 or TRBV12-4 to TRBJ2-5; D ambiguous. The CDR3 is 14 residues long. Between the trimmed V and J ends, which lost 5 bases and 5 bases, there was a span of 15 bases. The CDR3 spells CASSRRLGPETQYF. The CDR3 DNA is TGTGCCAGCAGTCGCAGACTGGGTCCGGAGACCCAGTACTTC.

There are a few counts of this clonotype. The chain is built from TRBV11-1 and TRBJ2-3; D unclear. V lost 2 bases to trimming and J lost 6 bases, with 12 bases between them. The CDR3 is 14 residues long. The germline V gene has CDR1 SGHAT and CDR2 FQDESV (reference sequence). In nucleotides, the CDR3 is TGTGCCAGCAGCTTAATGGCTAGTTCTGATACGCAGTATTTT. Translation gives CASSLMASSDTQYF.

The J gene is TRBJ1-1, the V gene TRBV12-3 or TRBV12-4, with D unresolved. This CDR3 comprises 15 residues. V lost 3 bases and J lost 8, with 19 bases in between. The chain's CDR3 is CASSFQSRLGSEAFF. As DNA, the CDR3 is TGTGCCAGCAGTTTTCAAAGCCGGCTTGGATCCGAAGCTTTCTTT.

This sequence joins TRBV5-1 and TRBJ2-7, with D perhaps TRBD1 (6 bases). The CDR3 loop spans 13 amino acids. The ends were cut back, 8 bases at V and 5 bases at J, with 17 bases in the middle. Germline V gene data show CDR1 as SGHRS and CDR2 as YFSETQ. The CDR3 protein is CASRSQGVHEQYF. CDR3 DNA sequence: TGCGCCAGTCGATCACAGGGCGTCCACGAGCAGTACTTC.

The CDR3 spells CASRNRLGYNEQFF. In nucleotides, the CDR3 is TGTGCCAGCAGGAACAGGTTAGGGTACAATGAGCAGTTCTTC. The chain joins TRBV11-3 to TRBJ2-1, with D possibly TRBD1 on 5 matching bases. This CDR3 contains 14 residues. CDR1 and CDR2 (germline): SGHNT, YENEEA. The V end was cut by 6 bases, the J end by 4 bases, with 13 bases between. Filled out from reference TRBV11-3 and TRBJ2-1, the complete variable domain reads EAGVVQSPRYKIIEKKQPVAFWCNPISGHNTLYWYLQNLGQGPELLIRYENEEAVDDSQLPKDRFSAERLKGVDSTLKIQPAELGDSAVYLCASRNRLGYNEQFFGPGTRLTVL.

This clonotype has more than one count but fewer than ten. The V call is TRBV7-2, the J call TRBJ2-3; D not resolved. CDR1 and CDR2 from the germline V gene are SGHTA and FQGNSA. Trimming left V 2 bases short and J 4 bases short, with 13 bases between. CDR3 length equals 15 residues. CDR3 protein: CASSLMRPIPDTQYF. Here the CDR3 DNA reads TGTGCCAGCAGCTTAATGAGACCCATTCCAGATACGCAGTATTTT.

This clonotype occurred a few times. The chain carries TRBV5-6 and TRBJ2-3; 14 positions agree with TRBD2. This CDR3 region has 19 residues. The V gene's germline CDR1 is SGHDT and CDR2 YYEEEE. V dropped 0 bases and J dropped 2; count of bases not matched to a gene: 8. The CDR3 coding sequence is TGTGCCAGCAGCTTGGAACCCAGGACTAGCGGGAGGATCACAGATACGCAGTATTTT. Protein sequence: CASSLEPRTSGRITDTQYF. Full variable domain (missing parts from reference TRBV5-6 and TRBJ2-3): DAGVTQSPTHLIKTRGQQVTLRCSPKSGHDTVSWYQQALGQGPQFIFQYYEEEERQRGNFPDRFSGHQFPNYSSELNVNALLLGDSALYLCASSLEPRTSGRITDTQYFGPGTRLTVL.

A few counts support this clonotype. This rearrangement joins TRBV11-1 to TRBJ1-1; D gene unclear. The V and J ends lost 4 bases and 10 bases respectively, with 10 bases between them. The CDR3 consists of 11 residues. The germline gives CDR1 SGHAT, CDR2 FQDESV (reference sequence). CDR3 in DNA: TGTGCCAGCAGCTCCCACAGAGGAGCTTTCTTT. This translates into CASSSHRGAFF.

The rearrangement uses TRBV5-1 and TRBJ2-2; 10 bases are a match to TRBD1. The CDR3 spans 15 residues. The germline gives CDR1 SGHRS, CDR2 YFSETQ. V shed 4 bases, J shed 4 bases, and the junction held 4 bases outside the gene matches. CDR3 amino acids: CASSTGQGGTGELFF. For the CDR3, the DNA is TGCGCCAGCAGCACCGGACAGGGGGGCACCGGGGAGCTGTTTTTT.